One sample yielded the 26 T cell receptor beta chains listed below, sequenced in a study of blood T cell repertoires in COVID-19. Generated by immunoSEQ multiplex PCR, the TCRdb table keeps only in-frame clones and is missing some. The sample holds 40,000 or so clones, around 90% seen once. Sequencing was carried out using peripheral blood. Receptors were obtained from a human donor in a cohort sampled during active COVID-19.

V and J are TRBV5-1 and TRBJ2-5, with D maybe TRBD2 (6 bases). V was trimmed by 10 bases and J by 5 bases, leaving 12 bases between them. The CDR3 length is 11 residues. Germline CDR1 is SGHRS and CDR2 is YFSETQ. The CDR3 protein is CAASRGETQYF. The CDR3 bases are TGCGCCGCCTCCCGGGGGGAGACCCAGTACTTC. The whole variable domain, filled in from reference TRBV5-1 and TRBJ2-5, reads KAGVTQTPRYLIKTRGQQVTLSCSPISGHRSVSWYQQTPGQGLQFLFEYFSETQRNKGNFPGRFSGRQFSNSRSEMNVSTLELGDSALYLCAASRGETQYFGPGTRLLVL.

This clone was observed a single time. V usage is TRBV5-6 and J usage is TRBJ1-1; 8 bases fit TRBD1. The trim removed 4 bases at V and 1 base at J, leaving 6 bases unmatched. CDR3 length equals 15 residues. Per germline, CDR1 SGHDT and CDR2 YYEEEE. Written as DNA, the CDR3 is TGTGCCAGCAGCCGCTCTGGGACAGGGAACACTGAAGCTTTCTTT. Encoded protein: CASSRSGTGNTEAFF.

This sequence joins TRBV18 and TRBJ2-5, with TRBD1 identical over 7 bases. The germline V gene encodes CDR1 KGHSH and CDR2 LQKENI. The CDR3 consists of 14 residues. V lost 4 bases to trimming and J lost 5 bases; unmatched junction nucleotides: 7. The DNA of the CDR3 is TGTGCCAGCTCACGGGGACAGCCCCCGGAGACCCAGTACTTC. Protein sequence: CASSRGQPPETQYF.

The V and J genes are TRBV19 and TRBJ2-5, with 9 bases that match TRBD2. Germline V gives CDR1 LNHDA, CDR2 SQIVND (reference sequence). J lost 5 bases, V lost 1 base, and 5 bases had no gene match. The CDR3 sequence is 15 residues long. The CDR3: CASSIVAGGLETQYF. Written as DNA, the CDR3 is TGTGCCAGTAGTATAGTGGCGGGGGGGCTGGAGACCCAGTACTTC.

The chain recombines TRBV28 with TRBJ1-1; 7 bases line up with TRBD1. Germline V CDR1 and CDR2: MDHEN, SYDVKM. Losses at the gene ends were 5 bases for V and 5 bases for J; bases not matched to a gene: 5. The CDR3 is 13 amino acids. CDR3 sequence: CASSPDRWTEAFF. Here the CDR3 DNA reads TGTGCCAGCAGTCCGGACAGGTGGACTGAAGCTTTCTTT.

This chain connects TRBV6-5 to TRBJ1-2; D possibly corresponds to TRBD1 (6 bases). Trimming took 5 bases from V and 3 from J, leaving 10 bases between them. CDR1 MNHEY and CDR2 SVGAGI come from the germline V gene. The CDR3 runs 13 residues. The CDR3 protein is CASSSRTDYGYTF. Here the CDR3 DNA reads TGTGCCAGCAGTAGTCGGACAGACTATGGCTACACCTTC.

The V gene is TRBV30, the J gene TRBJ1-5; TRBD1 matches 8 bases. Germline values: CDR1 GTSNPN, CDR2 SVGIG (reference sequence). The CDR3 is made up of 13 amino acids. V lost 4 bases to trimming and J lost 5 bases; unmatched junction nucleotides: 4. CDR3 nucleotides: TGTGCCTGGAACGAACAGGGGGATCAGCCCCAGCATTTT. It specifies CAWNEQGDQPQHF.

V and J are TRBV3-1 (or the pseudogene TRBV3-2) and TRBJ2-2; 8 nucleotides align to TRBD1. J lost 1 base, V lost 2 bases, and 3 bases had no gene match. CDR3 size: 16 residues. Germline-derived CDR1 and CDR2 are LGHDT and YNNKEL (reference sequence). The CDR3 DNA follows: TGTGCCAGCAGCCAACCCGACAGGGGGAACACCGGGGAGCTGTTTTTT. Protein product: CASSQPDRGNTGELFF.

The J gene is TRBJ1-2, the V gene TRBV6-2 or TRBV6-3, with a weak D call TRBD1 (5 bases). The CDR3 extends over 12 amino acids. The V gene's germline CDR1 is MNHEY and CDR2 SVGEGT. The V gene lost 3 bases and the J gene lost 5 bases, with 7 bases spanning the gap. CDR3 loop: CASSYSGYGYTF. CDR3 bases: TGTGCCAGCAGTTATTCAGGGTATGGCTACACCTTC.

CDR3 residues: CASSTRQGESYGYTF. CDR3 DNA sequence: TGTGCCAGCAGTACCAGACAGGGGGAGAGCTATGGCTACACCTTC. The V gene is TRBV27, the J gene TRBJ1-2; 9 nucleotides match TRBD1. Germline CDR1 reads MNHEY; CDR2 reads SMNVEV (reference sequence). V dropped 5 bases and J dropped 4; count of bases not matched to a gene: 8. The CDR3 extends over 15 amino acids.

The rearrangement links TRBV7-3 to TRBJ2-3; 8 nucleotides agree with TRBD2. The trim removed 0 bases at V and 0 bases at J, leaving 2 bases unmatched. The V gene's germline CDR1 is SGHTA and CDR2 FQGTGA. The CDR3 extends over 16 amino acids. The CDR3 region has the DNA TGTGCCAGCAGCTTAACTAGCGGGGCTAGCACAGATACGCAGTATTTT. This translates into CASSLTSGASTDTQYF.

The rearrangement links TRBV9 to TRBJ1-4; 9 bases align to TRBD1. V lost 7 bases, J lost 0 bases, and 4 bases stayed unmatched. The CDR3 has 15 amino acids. Germline V CDR1 and CDR2: SGDLS, YYNGEE. In nucleotides, the CDR3 is TGTGCCAGCGGGGGACAGGGTGCAACTAATGAAAAACTGTTTTTT. Translating gives CASGGQGATNEKLFF. Combining the CDR3 with reference TRBV9 and TRBJ1-4 gives the whole variable domain DSGVTQTPKHLITATGQRVTLRCSPRSGDLSVYWYQQSLDQGLQFLIQYYNGEERAKGNILERFSAQQFPDLHSELNLSSLELGDSALYFCASGGQGATNEKLFFGSGTQLSVL.

The V and J genes are TRBV4-3 and TRBJ2-5, with TRBD2 matching 9 bases. V lost 0 bases to trimming and J lost 7 bases; unmatched junction nucleotides: 9. The CDR3 has 16 amino acids. Germline CDR1 and CDR2: LGHNA and YSLEER. The CDR3 DNA follows: TGCGCCAGCAGCCAAGATCTACTAGCGGGCGCCGGGACCCAGTACTTC. Translating it yields CASSQDLLAGAGTQYF.

The chain links TRBV27 to TRBJ1-2; D remains unclear. The CDR3 has 16 residues. Per germline, CDR1 MNHEY and CDR2 SMNVEV (reference sequence). V was shortened by 7 bases and J by 2 bases, with 20 bases between the two germline ends. This CDR3 reads CASKPGGKGVNYGYTF. CDR3 coding DNA: TGTGCCAGCAAACCAGGCGGGAAGGGTGTGAACTATGGCTACACCTTC.

This rearrangement joins TRBV7-9 to TRBJ2-2; tentative D call: TRBD1 (6 bases). The length of the CDR3 is 15 residues. Germline V gene lookup returns CDR1 SEHNR and CDR2 FQNEAQ (reference sequence). Trimming removed 8 bases at V and 2 bases at J, with 15 bases between. CDR3 sequence (DNA): TGTGCCAGCGGACAGACGATTACCAACACCGGGGAGCTGTTTTTT. Encoded protein: CASGQTITNTGELFF.

The gene calls are TRBV5-1 and TRBJ1-2; the match to TRBD1 covers 8 bases. Germline V gene sequence: CDR1 SGHRS, CDR2 YFSETQ. CDR3 length equals 13 residues. The trim removed 4 bases at V and 6 bases at J, leaving 5 bases unmatched. This CDR3 is CASSPRQGNGYTF. In DNA form, the CDR3 reads TGCGCCAGCAGCCCTCGACAGGGGAATGGCTACACCTTC.

This chain connects TRBV5-8 to TRBJ2-5, with D unresolved. Trimming pared 6 bases from V and 5 bases from J, leaving 14 bases between. This CDR3 spans 13 amino acids. Germline V gene data show CDR1 as SGHTS and CDR2 as YDEGEE. The CDR3 DNA reads as TGTGCCAGCACCCTCTTCATCCGGGAGACCCAGTACTTC. Its translation is CASTLFIRETQYF.

The chain uses TRBV3-1 (or the pseudogene TRBV3-2) and TRBJ2-7; the D gene is possibly TRBD1 (6 bases). The CDR3 loop spans 14 amino acids. The V end lost 1 base, the J end lost 5 bases, and 12 bases lay between the germline ends. Germline CDR1 reads LGHDT; CDR2 reads YNNKEL (reference sequence). In DNA form, the CDR3 reads TGTGCCAGCAGCCAAGGACAGGCGGGCCACGAGCAGTACTTC. It is translated as CASSQGQAGHEQYF.

This clone was picked up one time. V usage is TRBV7-3 and J usage is TRBJ2-7; 8 nucleotides match TRBD2. The CDR3 length is 14 residues. The V and J ends lost 2 bases and 4 bases, in that order; junction bases with no gene match: 4. CDR1 and CDR2 from the germline V gene are SGHTA and FQGTGA. The CDR3 bases are TGTGCCAGCAGCTTATCGGGGGGGAGTTACGAGCAGTACTTC. This codes for CASSLSGGSYEQYF.

V and J are TRBV28 and TRBJ2-1, with D hard to call. Germline-derived CDR1 and CDR2 are MDHEN and SYDVKM. The V gene lost 2 bases and the J gene lost 3 bases, with 5 bases spanning the gap. The CDR3 is 13 residues long. CDR3: CASSLPLYNEQFF. The DNA for the CDR3 is TGTGCCAGCAGTTTACCTCTCTACAATGAGCAGTTCTTC.

This CDR3 reads CASRETDRAYEQYF. The DNA for the CDR3 is TGTGCCAGCAGGGAGACGGACAGAGCCTACGAGCAGTACTTC. The chain is built from TRBV6-5 and TRBJ2-7, with a possible D match to TRBD1 (6 bases). This CDR3 contains 14 residues. V gave up 6 bases and J gave up 2 bases, with 14 bases separating them. Germline CDR1 and CDR2: MNHEY and SVGAGI.

This chain connects TRBV28 to TRBJ2-1; maybe TRBD1 (5 bases). V lost 7 bases and J 9 bases, leaving 16 bases between the germline ends. The germline CDR1 and CDR2 sequences are MDHEN and SYDVKM. The CDR3 contains 13 residues. The CDR3 region has the DNA TGTGCCAGCACCATCAGGGCCGCGAGTGAGCAGTTCTTC. Translated, it gives CASTIRAASEQFF. Full variable domain (outside the CDR3, taken from reference TRBV28 and TRBJ2-1): DVKVTQSSRYLVKRTGEKVFLECVQDMDHENMFWYRQDPGLGLRLIYFSYDVKMKEKGDIPEGYSVSREKKERFSLILESASTNQTSMYLCASTIRAASEQFFGPGTRLTVL.

The J gene is TRBJ1-2, the V gene TRBV20-1; 7 nucleotides align to TRBD1. The trim removed 0 bases at V and 13 bases at J, leaving 2 bases unmatched. Germline V gene lookup returns CDR1 DFQATT and CDR2 SNEGSKA (reference sequence). The length of the CDR3 is 10 residues. The CDR3 here is CSAREGTVTF. The CDR3 DNA is TGCAGTGCTAGAGAGGGGACAGTCACCTTC.

The chain uses TRBV7-9 and TRBJ2-1; 10 nucleotides align to TRBD2. The junction had 9 bases not matched to a gene; V was cut back by 2 bases and J by 5 bases. The CDR3 has 17 residues. Germline V CDR1 and CDR2: SEHNR, FQNEAQ (reference sequence). CDR3 sequence reads: CASSLRIAGGIHNEQFF. In DNA form, the CDR3 reads TGTGCCAGCAGCTTAAGGATAGCGGGAGGCATCCACAATGAGCAGTTCTTC.

V gene TRBV19 combines with J gene TRBJ1-5; TRBD1 aligns across 8 bases. The CDR3 totals 15 residues. The germline V gene has CDR1 LNHDA and CDR2 SQIVND (reference sequence). V gave up 1 base and J gave up 7 bases; unmatched junction bases: 6. This CDR3 is CASSIVQGAGQPQHF. The CDR3 DNA sequence: TGTGCCAGTAGTATAGTTCAGGGGGCCGGGCAGCCCCAGCATTTT.

The chain combines TRBV6-2 or TRBV6-3 with TRBJ1-6; maybe TRBD1 (6 bases). V was cut by 0 bases and J by 15 bases, with 24 bases left in between. Per the germline V gene, CDR1 is MNHEY and CDR2 is SVGEGT. This CDR3 has 17 residues. CDR3 loop: CASSYSPVGGHPPGLHF. CDR3 nucleotide sequence: TGTGCCAGCAGTTACTCACCGGTTGGGGGCCATCCCCCAGGCCTCCACTTT.